This T cell receptor (beta chain) came from a study of beta chain features in type 1 diabetes. At the level of the study: Summed over all samples, the examined sorted cells came to under 110,000,000.

All of the isolated RNA was reverse transcribed, so expressed TCRB transcripts were sequenced. TCRdb's table, derived via immunoSEQ multiplex PCR, lists solely in-frame clones and lacks some. In the table there are a few hundred thousand clones, around 12% of which are singletons. Trimming removed 2 bases at V and 2 bases at J, with 11 bases between. Germline V gene lookup returns CDR1 SGHRS and CDR2 YFSETQ. The CDR3 runs 14 residues. The sample was naive CD4+ T cells from blood. V usage is TRBV5-1 and J usage is TRBJ2-7; D gene unclear. This TCR was sampled from a man younger than 35 in good health. CDR3 DNA: TGCGCCAGCAGCTTTAAGACTTCGACCTACGAGCAGTACTTC. This encodes CASSFKTSTYEQYF.